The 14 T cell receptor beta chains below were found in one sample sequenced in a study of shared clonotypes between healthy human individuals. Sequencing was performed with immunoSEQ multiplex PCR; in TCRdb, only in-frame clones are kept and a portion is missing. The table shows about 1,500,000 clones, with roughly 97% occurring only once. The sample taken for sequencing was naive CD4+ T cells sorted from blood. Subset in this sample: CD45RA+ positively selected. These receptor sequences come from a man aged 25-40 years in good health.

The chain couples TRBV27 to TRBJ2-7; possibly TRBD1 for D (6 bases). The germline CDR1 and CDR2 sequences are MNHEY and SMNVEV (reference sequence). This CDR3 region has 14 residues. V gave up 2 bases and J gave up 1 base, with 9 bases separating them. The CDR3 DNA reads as TGTGCCAGCAGTTTAAGGACAGCTTCCTACGAGCAGTACTTC. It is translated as CASSLRTASYEQYF.

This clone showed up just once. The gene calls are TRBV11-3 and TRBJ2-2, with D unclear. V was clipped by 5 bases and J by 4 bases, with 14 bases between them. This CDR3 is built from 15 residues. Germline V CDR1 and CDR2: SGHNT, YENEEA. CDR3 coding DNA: TGTGCCAGCAGCCCAACTGGGGTGACCACCGGGGAGCTGTTTTTT. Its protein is CASSPTGVTTGELFF.

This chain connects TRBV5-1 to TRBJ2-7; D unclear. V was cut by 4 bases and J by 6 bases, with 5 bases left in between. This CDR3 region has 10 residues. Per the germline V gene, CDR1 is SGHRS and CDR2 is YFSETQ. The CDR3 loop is CASSPCEQYF. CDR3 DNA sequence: TGCGCCAGCAGCCCCTGCGAGCAGTACTTC.

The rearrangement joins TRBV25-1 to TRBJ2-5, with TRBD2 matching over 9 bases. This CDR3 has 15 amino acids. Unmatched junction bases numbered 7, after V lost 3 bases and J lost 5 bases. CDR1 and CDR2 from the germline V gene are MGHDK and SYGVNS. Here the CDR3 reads CASSDRGRAVETQYF. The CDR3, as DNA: TGTGCCAGCAGTGATCGCGGGAGGGCCGTTGAGACCCAGTACTTC.

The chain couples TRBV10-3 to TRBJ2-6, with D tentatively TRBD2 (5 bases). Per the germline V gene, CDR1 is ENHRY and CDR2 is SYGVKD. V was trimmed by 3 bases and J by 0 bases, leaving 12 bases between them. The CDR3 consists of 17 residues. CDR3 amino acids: CAISEMLGSSGANVLTF. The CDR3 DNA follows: TGTGCCATCAGTGAAATGTTAGGGAGCTCTGGGGCCAACGTCCTGACTTTC.

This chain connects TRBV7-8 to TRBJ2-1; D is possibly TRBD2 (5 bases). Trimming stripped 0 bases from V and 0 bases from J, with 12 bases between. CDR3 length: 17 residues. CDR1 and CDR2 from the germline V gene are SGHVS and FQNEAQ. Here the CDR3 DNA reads TGTGCCAGCAGCTTAGCGCGGGCTCCAAGCTCCTACAATGAGCAGTTCTTC. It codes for CASSLARAPSSYNEQFF.

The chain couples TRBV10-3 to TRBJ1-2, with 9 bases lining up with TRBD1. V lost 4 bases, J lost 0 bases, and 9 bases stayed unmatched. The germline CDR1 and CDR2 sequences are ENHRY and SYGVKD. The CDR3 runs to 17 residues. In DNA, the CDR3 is TGTGCCATCAGTGCCGGGACAGGGTCATTAGCTAACTATGGCTACACCTTC. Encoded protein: CAISAGTGSLANYGYTF.

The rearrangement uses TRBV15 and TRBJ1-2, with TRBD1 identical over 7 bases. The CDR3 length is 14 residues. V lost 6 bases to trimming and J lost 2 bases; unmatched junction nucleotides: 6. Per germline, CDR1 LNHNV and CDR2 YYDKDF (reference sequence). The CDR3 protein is CATSVEDRNYGYTF. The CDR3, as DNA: TGTGCCACCAGTGTCGAGGACAGGAACTATGGCTACACCTTC.

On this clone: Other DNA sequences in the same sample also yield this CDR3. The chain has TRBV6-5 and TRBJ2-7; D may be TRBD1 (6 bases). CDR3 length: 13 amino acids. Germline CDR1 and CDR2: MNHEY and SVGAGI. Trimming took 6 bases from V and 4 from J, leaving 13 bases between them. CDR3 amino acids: CASRKTGFYEQYF. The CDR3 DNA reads TGTGCCAGCAGAAAAACAGGGTTTTACGAGCAGTACTTC.

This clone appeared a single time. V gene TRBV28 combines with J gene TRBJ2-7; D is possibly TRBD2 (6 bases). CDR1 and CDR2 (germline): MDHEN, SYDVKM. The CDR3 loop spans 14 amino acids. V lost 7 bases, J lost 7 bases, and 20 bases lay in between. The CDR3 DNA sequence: TGTGCCAGCACCCGACTAGGCATAACAGGAGAGCAGTACTTC. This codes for CASTRLGITGEQYF.

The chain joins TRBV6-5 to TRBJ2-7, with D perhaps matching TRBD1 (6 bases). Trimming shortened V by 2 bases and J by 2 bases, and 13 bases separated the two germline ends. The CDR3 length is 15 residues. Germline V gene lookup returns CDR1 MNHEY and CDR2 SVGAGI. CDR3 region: CASSYPPGQAYEQYF. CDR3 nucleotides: TGTGCCAGCAGTTACCCCCCGGGACAAGCCTACGAGCAGTACTTC.

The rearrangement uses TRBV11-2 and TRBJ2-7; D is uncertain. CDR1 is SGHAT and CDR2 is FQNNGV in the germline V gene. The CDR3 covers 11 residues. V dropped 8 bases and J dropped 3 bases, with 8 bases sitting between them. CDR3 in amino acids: CASGGFYEQYF. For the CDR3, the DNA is TGTGCCAGCGGCGGTTTCTACGAGCAGTACTTC.

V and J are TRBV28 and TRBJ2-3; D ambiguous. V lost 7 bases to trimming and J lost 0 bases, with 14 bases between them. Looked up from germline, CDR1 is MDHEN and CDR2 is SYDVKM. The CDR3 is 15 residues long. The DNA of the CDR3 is TGTGCCAGCACCAAGGACGGCCTTAGCACAGATACGCAGTATTTT. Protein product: CASTKDGLSTDTQYF.

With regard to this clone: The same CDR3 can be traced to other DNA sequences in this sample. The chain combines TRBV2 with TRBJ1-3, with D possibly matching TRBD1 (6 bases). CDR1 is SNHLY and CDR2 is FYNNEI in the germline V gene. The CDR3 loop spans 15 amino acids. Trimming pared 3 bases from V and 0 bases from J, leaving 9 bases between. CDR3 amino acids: CASSDRGASGNTIYF. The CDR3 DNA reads TGTGCCAGCAGTGACAGGGGAGCCTCTGGAAACACCATATATTTT.